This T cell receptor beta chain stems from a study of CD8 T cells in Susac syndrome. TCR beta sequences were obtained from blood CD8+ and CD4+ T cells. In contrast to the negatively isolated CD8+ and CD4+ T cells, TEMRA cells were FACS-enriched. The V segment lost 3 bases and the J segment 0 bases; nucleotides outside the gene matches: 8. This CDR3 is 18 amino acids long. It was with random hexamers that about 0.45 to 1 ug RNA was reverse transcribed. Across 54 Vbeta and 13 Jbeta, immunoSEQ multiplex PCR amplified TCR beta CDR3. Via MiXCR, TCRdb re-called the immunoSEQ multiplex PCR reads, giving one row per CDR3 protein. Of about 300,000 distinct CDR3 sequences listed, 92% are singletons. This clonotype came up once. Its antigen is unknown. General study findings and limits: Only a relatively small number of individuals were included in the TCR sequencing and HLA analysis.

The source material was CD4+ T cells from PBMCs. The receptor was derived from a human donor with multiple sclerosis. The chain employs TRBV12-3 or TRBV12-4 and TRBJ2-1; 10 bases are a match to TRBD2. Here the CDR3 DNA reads TGTGCCAGCAGTTTTATCTGGACTAGCGGAAGCTCCTACAATGAGCAGTTCTTC. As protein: CASSFIWTSGSSYNEQFF.